The 19 T cell receptor beta chains reported below all come from one sample, sequenced in a study of T-cell memory formation after mild COVID-19. TCRdb reprocessed the 5' RACE reads via MiXCR and lists one record per CDR3 protein. The table has 360,000 or so distinct CDR3 sequences, under 30% seen once; the top ten hold roughly 13%. The sequenced material came from PBMCs or a T cell subset sorted from them (not recorded which). The source is an adult woman who had mild COVID-19 (a few samples of this study predate the infection). Cell type and time point are not known.

The gene calls are TRBV7-2 and TRBJ2-2; D perhaps matches TRBD1 (5 bases). Trimming took off 2 bases at V and 0 bases at J, with 13 bases between the two ends. CDR3 size: 17 residues. From germline, CDR1 is SGHTA and CDR2 FQGNSA. CDR3 in amino acids: CASSLPFDRPNTGELFF. CDR3 nucleotides: TGTGCCAGCAGCTTACCGTTCGACAGACCGAACACCGGGGAGCTGTTTTTT.

V is TRBV7-2 and J is TRBJ2-1; TRBD2 matches at 10 bases. Losses at the gene ends were 4 bases for V and 7 bases for J; bases not matched to a gene: 7. The CDR3 contains 15 residues. CDR1 is SGHTA, CDR2 FQGNSA, per germline. In DNA, the CDR3 is TGTGCCAGCAGCTCGAGCGGGGGGGCCGAAAATGAGCAGTTCTTC. It specifies CASSSSGGAENEQFF.

The chain combines TRBV20-1 with TRBJ2-5, with unresolved D. The ends were cut back, 0 bases at V and 1 base at J, with 6 bases in the middle. CDR3 length: 13 amino acids. Looked up from germline, CDR1 is DFQATT and CDR2 is SNEGSKA (reference sequence). The CDR3, as DNA: TGCAGTGCTAGAGATCTACTCCAAGAGACCCAGTACTTC. Translation gives CSARDLLQETQYF.

This chain uses TRBV12-3 or TRBV12-4 with TRBJ2-1; D might be TRBD1 or TRBD2, each matching 5 bases. V gave up 4 bases and J gave up 10 bases, with 8 bases separating them. This CDR3 comprises 11 residues. The CDR3 reads CASSWDAEQFF. Here the CDR3 DNA reads TGTGCCAGCAGTTGGGACGCCGAGCAGTTCTTC.

This clonotype was found a few times. This chain connects TRBV14 to TRBJ2-1; D remains ambiguous. This CDR3 is built from 14 residues. Germline loops: CDR1 SGHDN, CDR2 FVKESK. Deletions cut 3 bases from V and 6 bases from J, with 12 bases between. CDR3 loop: CASSQGGSFNEQFF. CDR3 bases: TGTGCCAGCAGCCAGGGCGGTAGCTTCAATGAGCAGTTCTTC.

The chain links TRBV6-6 to TRBJ2-3, with D hard to call. Trimming pared 6 bases from V and 0 bases from J, leaving 10 bases between. The germline V gene has CDR1 MNHNY and CDR2 SVGAGI (reference sequence). The CDR3 is 14 amino acids. The CDR3 loop reads CASSLNPSTDTQYF. The DNA for the CDR3 is TGTGCCAGCAGCCTAAACCCTAGCACAGATACGCAGTATTTT.

This clonotype has more than one count but fewer than ten. In DNA form, the CDR3 reads TGTGCCAGCAGCCAGGACACGGGGCTCGACGAGCAGTACTTC. Translation gives CASSQDTGLDEQYF. The V call is TRBV7-8, the J call TRBJ2-7; the D call may be TRBD1 or TRBD2 (5 bases each). This CDR3 has 14 residues. V dropped 5 bases and J dropped 5 bases, with 16 bases sitting between them. Germline assignment: CDR1 SGHVS and CDR2 FQNEAQ.

The chain carries TRBV7-6 and TRBJ2-1, with D perhaps given as TRBD1 or TRBD2 (5 bases each). The CDR3 is made up of 15 amino acids. Germline V gene lookup returns CDR1 SGHVS and CDR2 FNYEAQ. Trimming removed 1 base from V and 6 bases from J, with 13 bases in between. The DNA of the CDR3 is TGTGCCAGCAGCTTAGTCAGGGACCCAGGCAATGAGCAGTTCTTC. It translates to CASSLVRDPGNEQFF.

The chain has TRBV4-1 and TRBJ1-3; D remains unclear. The CDR3 totals 16 residues. The germline V gene has CDR1 MGHRA and CDR2 YSYEKL. V was cut by 0 bases and J by 3 bases, with 12 bases left in between. The CDR3 DNA reads as TGCGCCAGCAGCCAAGAGGGCCGGGATCTTGGAAACACCATATATTTT. Translation: CASSQEGRDLGNTIYF.

This clonotype occurred many times. CDR3 residues: CASSPYMTTYNEQFF. CDR3 nucleotide sequence: TGTGCCAGCAGCCCTTACATGACTACTTACAATGAGCAGTTCTTC. This chain connects TRBV7-3 to TRBJ2-1; perhaps TRBD2 as D (5 bases). This CDR3 spans 15 amino acids. Trimming cost V 5 bases and J 4 bases, with 15 bases left between them. Germline CDR1 SGHTA, CDR2 FQGTGA.

The J gene is TRBJ2-1, the V gene TRBV7-6, with 9 bases matching TRBD1. The ends lost 5 bases at V and 9 bases at J; junction bases unmatched: 11. This CDR3 region has 15 residues. Per the germline V gene, CDR1 is SGHVS and CDR2 is FNYEAQ. The CDR3 region is CASSLHPGTGPEQFF. The CDR3 region has the DNA TGTGCCAGCAGCCTCCACCCCGGGACAGGGCCTGAGCAGTTCTTC.

The chain carries TRBV15 and TRBJ2-5, with D maybe TRBD1 (6 bases). CDR3 length: 15 amino acids. Germline-derived CDR1 and CDR2 are LNHNV and YYDKDF (reference sequence). Trimming took off 0 bases at V and 5 bases at J, with 13 bases between the two ends. DNA for the CDR3: TGTGCCACCAGCAGAGATACAGGGTTTATGGAGACCCAGTACTTC. It is translated as CATSRDTGFMETQYF.

The chain couples TRBV29-1 to TRBJ1-5; D is unresolved. Trimming removed 3 bases from V and 5 bases from J, with 11 bases in between. The CDR3 covers 13 residues. Germline V gene sequence: CDR1 SQVTM, CDR2 ANQGSEA. The CDR3 spells CSVDWGGDQPQHF. DNA of the CDR3: TGCAGCGTTGACTGGGGTGGGGATCAGCCCCAGCATTTT.

In this sample, this clonotype turned up a few times. The J gene is TRBJ2-1, the V gene TRBV7-9; perhaps TRBD1 as D (5 bases). There are 11 residues in the CDR3. Germline loops: CDR1 SEHNR, CDR2 FQNEAQ (reference sequence). V lost 9 bases to trimming and J lost 12 bases, with 15 bases between them. The DNA of the CDR3 is TGTGCCAGTGGCAGGGCCTCGGGGCAGTTCTTC. Translated: CASGRASGQFF.

Turning to this clonotype: One end of the junction fails to match germline, which may point to a read error. This rearrangement joins TRBV12-3 or TRBV12-4 to TRBJ1-5, with unresolved D. The CDR3 runs 15 residues. As DNA, the CDR3 is TGTGCCAGCAGATTAGGAGGAGGGAGCAATCAGCCCCAGCATTTT. It is translated as CASRLGGGSNQPQHF.

Only a few counts were recorded for this clonotype. This rearrangement joins TRBV7-9 to TRBJ2-7; D is unresolved. V shed 1 base and J shed 7 bases, with 8 bases lying between them. CDR3 length: 12 residues. The germline V gene has CDR1 SEHNR and CDR2 FQNEAQ (reference sequence). This CDR3 reads CASSLVVTEQYF. The DNA for the CDR3 is TGTGCCAGCAGCTTAGTGGTTACGGAGCAGTACTTC.

The rearrangement joins TRBV11-2 to TRBJ1-1; D gene unclear. V was cut by 5 bases and J by 10 bases, with 17 bases left in between. CDR1 and CDR2 from the germline V gene are SGHAT and FQNNGV. CDR3 length equals 13 residues. CDR3 bases: TGTGCCAGCAGCCCAGCGGCCCGGCTCGGAGCTTTCTTT. Residues: CASSPAARLGAFF.

This clonotype was seen more than once but under ten times. The chain employs TRBV6-5 and TRBJ2-3; D tentatively reads TRBD1 or TRBD2 (7 bases each). The germline V gene encodes CDR1 MNHEY and CDR2 SVGAGI. V gave up 2 bases and J gave up 5 bases, with 17 bases separating them. This CDR3 has 16 amino acids. CDR3 residues: CASSYQQGRGVDTQYF. DNA of the CDR3: TGTGCCAGCAGTTACCAACAGGGGAGGGGAGTAGATACGCAGTATTTT.

This chain's CDR3 is CATLEDGNNEQFF. CDR3 coding DNA: TGTGCCACCCTAGAGGACGGGAACAATGAGCAGTTCTTC. The V and J genes are TRBV15 and TRBJ2-1; D may be TRBD2 (5 bases). Germline values: CDR1 LNHNV, CDR2 YYDKDF (reference sequence). The V and J ends lost 8 bases and 5 bases respectively, with 13 bases between them. The CDR3 spans 13 residues.